This T cell receptor beta chain was sequenced for a study of blood T cell repertoires in COVID-19. In the study overall: T cells, B-cell-depleted T cells, or PBMCs provided the cDNA or gDNA that served as material.

Methods used by the authors: By means of reference gene primer amplification, nucleated cell counts were estimated. Libraries were prepared by immunoSEQ multiplex PCR; TCRdb keeps only in-frame clonotypes and omits some of them. The V and J calls and clone size were taken over from that table, and D and trimming were inferred from the DNA. The data show around 330,000 clones, with around 89% seen just once and approximately 9.8% held by the top ten. The V gene's germline CDR1 is GTSNPN and CDR2 SVGIG (reference sequence). The V gene end was trimmed by 8 bases and the J gene end by 6 bases; junction bases not matched to a gene: 8. This CDR3 has 12 amino acids. Participant-given clinical history determined each cohort assignment. Recovered status in Cohort 3 required two negative PCRs, clearance, or symptom resolution.

The rearrangement links TRBV30 to TRBJ2-3; TRBD2 matches at 7 bases. The sequenced sample consisted of PBMCs or T cells enriched from blood (not recorded which). This receptor was obtained from a middle-aged woman who had recovered from COVID-19. CDR3 sequence reads: CAGRTSIDTQYF. The CDR3 bases are TGTGCCGGCAGGACTAGTATTGATACGCAGTATTTT.